A selection of T cell receptor beta chains follows, all from one sample in a study of CD8 T cells in ankylosing spondylitis. TCRdb reprocessed the 5' RACE reads via MiXCR and lists one record per CDR3 protein. Here the sample spans 650,000 to 800,000 distinct CDR3 sequences, roughly 19% being singletons. The specimen was blood, either unsorted or a sorted T cell fraction (not recorded which). Receptors were obtained from a male donor with ankylosing spondylitis. Both conserved end residues are part of each CDR3. D genes are given only for firm matches. Size tells how often a clone was seen (once, few, many) or the class of an expanded clone, and some rows leave it out.

d_gene	abundance	v_gene	j_gene	CDR3aa	CDR3nt
-	few	TRBV12-3/TRBV12-4	TRBJ2-2	CASSFGSGYTGELFF	TGTGCCAGCAGTTTTGGTAGCGGCTACACCGGGGAGCTGTTTTTT
TRBD2	few	TRBV19	TRBJ2-1	CASSTVAGEGEQFF	TGTGCCAGTAGTACCGTAGCGGGAGAAGGTGAGCAGTTCTTC
-	-	TRBV20-1	TRBJ2-1	CSASEGTGWDEQFF	TGCAGTGCTAGTGAGGGGACCGGTTGGGATGAGCAGTTCTTC
TRBD2	-	TRBV5-1	TRBJ2-7	CASSLYASGFGGEQYF	TGCGCCAGCAGCTTGTACGCTAGCGGCTTTGGGGGGGAGCAGTACTTC
-	few	TRBV6-1	TRBJ1-3	CASSEVLPTSGNTIYF	TGTGCCAGCAGTGAAGTTCTGCCCACCTCTGGAAACACCATATATTTT
TRBD2	-	TRBV3-1	TRBJ2-7	CASSQVGGYHEQYF	TGTGCCAGCAGCCAAGTGGGGGGGTACCACGAGCAGTACTTC
-	many	TRBV5-6	TRBJ2-1	CASSLYGSSSYNEQFF	TGTGCCAGCAGCTTGTACGGCTCTAGCTCCTACAATGAGCAGTTCTTC
-	few	TRBV5-4	TRBJ2-5	CASSFFWGQETQYF	TGTGCCAGCAGCTTCTTTTGGGGCCAAGAGACCCAGTACTTC
-	-	TRBV20-1	TRBJ1-6	CSAGAGGKNSPLHF	TGCAGTGCTGGCGCGGGGGGAAAGAATTCACCCCTCCACTTT
TRBD1	-	TRBV4-1	TRBJ1-3	CASSQLQRQGAIRNTIYF	TGCGCCAGCAGCCAACTGCAACGACAGGGGGCCATTAGAAACACCATATATTTT
-	few	TRBV12-5	TRBJ1-1	CASGPRGSNTEAFF	TGTGCTAGTGGTCCGAGGGGGTCGAACACTGAAGCTTTCTTT
-	-	TRBV6-5	TRBJ1-5	CASSYTALSNQPQHF	TGTGCCAGCAGTTACACCGCCCTAAGCAATCAGCCCCAGCATTTT
-	few	TRBV10-3	TRBJ2-2	CAISDPVSRQGGRTSGSNTGELFF	TGTGCCATCAGTGACCCCGTGAGCAGACAGGGGGGTAGGACTAGCGGCTCGAACACCGGGGAGCTGTTTTTT
-	few	TRBV5-6	TRBJ1-2	CASSLGSGANYGYTF	TGTGCCAGCAGCTTGGGTTCGGGGGCCAACTATGGCTACACCTTC
-	-	TRBV21-1	TRBJ1-2	CASSKRGTVNYGYTF	TGTGCCAGCAGCAAACGGGGGACGGTTAACTATGGCTACACCTTC
-	-	TRBV28	TRBJ2-7	CASSFGAVREQYF	TGTGCCAGCAGTTTTGGGGCAGTACGCGAGCAGTACTTC
TRBD1	-	TRBV29-1	TRBJ1-2	CSVDNGGRGYKDGYTF	TGCAGCGTTGATAATGGTGGCAGGGGGTATAAGGATGGCTACACCTTC
-	-	TRBV2	TRBJ1-2	CASSETPQPNYGYTF	TGTGCCAGCAGTGAGACGCCGCAGCCTAACTATGGCTACACCTTC
-	few	TRBV7-9	TRBJ2-1	CASSSGTLYNEQFF	TGTGCCAGCAGCTCCGGGACGCTCTACAATGAGCAGTTCTTC
-	few	TRBV7-2	TRBJ2-7	CASSPRTDPYEQYF	TGTGCCAGCAGCCCCCGGACAGATCCCTACGAGCAGTACTTC
TRBD1	few	TRBV6-1	TRBJ2-1	CASTDRGYNEQFF	TGTGCCAGCACCGACAGGGGTTACAATGAGCAGTTCTTC
TRBD2	many	TRBV7-2	TRBJ2-3	CASSLSLAGAFWFVTDTQYF	TGTGCCAGCAGCTTAAGCCTAGCGGGAGCCTTCTGGTTCGTCACAGATACGCAGTATTTT
-	-	TRBV9	TRBJ1-1	CASSVDSRSEAFF	TGTGCCAGCAGCGTAGACAGTCGATCTGAAGCTTTCTTT
TRBD1	-	TRBV5-1	TRBJ1-1	CASSSGTGWYTEAFF	TGCGCCAGCAGCTCCGGGACAGGGTGGTATACTGAAGCTTTCTTT
TRBD2	-	TRBV6-1	TRBJ2-1	CASRALAGGTYNEQFF	TGTGCCAGCAGAGCTCTAGCGGGGGGCACCTACAATGAGCAGTTCTTC
TRBD1	-	TRBV20-1	TRBJ1-2	CSPSGQENYGYTF	TGCAGTCCTAGCGGACAGGAAAACTATGGCTACACCTTC
-	few	TRBV18	TRBJ1-5	CASSPEVAQPQHF	TGTGCCAGCTCACCGGAGGTGGCTCAGCCCCAGCATTTT
TRBD1	many	TRBV20-1	TRBJ1-1	CSASRTGGEAFF	TGCAGTGCTAGTAGAACAGGGGGCGAAGCTTTCTTT
TRBD1	-	TRBV11-2	TRBJ2-7	CASSRGQGAGYEQYF	TGTGCCAGCAGCCGCGGACAGGGGGCGGGTTACGAGCAGTACTTC
TRBD2	few	TRBV6-2/TRBV6-3	TRBJ2-1	CASNGLAGRNEQFF	TGTGCCAGCAACGGACTAGCGGGAAGGAATGAGCAGTTCTTC
TRBD2	-	TRBV11-2	TRBJ2-1	CASSKEGGSSYNEQFF	TGTGCCAGCAGCAAAGAGGGCGGGAGCTCCTACAATGAGCAGTTCTTC
-	-	TRBV7-6	TRBJ1-1	CASSIGGVRNTEAFF	TGTGCCAGCAGCATCGGGGGGGTGAGGAACACTGAAGCTTTCTTT
TRBD1	few	TRBV11-2	TRBJ1-1	CASSHGQGWNTEAFF	TGTGCCAGCAGCCACGGACAGGGTTGGAACACTGAAGCTTTCTTT
TRBD1	-	TRBV29-1	TRBJ1-5	CSVTTGGNNQPQHF	TGCAGCGTTACTACAGGGGGTAACAATCAGCCCCAGCATTTT
TRBD1	few	TRBV12-3/TRBV12-4	TRBJ2-2	CASIDPGQGEVGELFF	TGTGCCAGCATTGACCCGGGACAGGGGGAGGTCGGGGAGCTGTTTTTT